This T cell receptor beta chain was recorded in a study of monozygotic twins with inflammatory bowel disease. Study-wide findings and caveats: Healthy co-twins showed greater TCRbeta diversity (inverse Simpson) than IBD patients. Possibly because of limited power, concordant and discordant twins showed no difference in repertoire similarity. Any single strong signal or clonotype tied to IBD lacked support.

Germline CDR1 is SGHRS and CDR2 is YFSETQ. The length of the CDR3 is 13 residues. Reanalyzing the 5' RACE reads, TCRdb keeps one entry per CDR3 protein, without DNA. The data show fewer than 450,000 distinct CDR3 sequences, and the top ten clones hold 2.5% to 3%. Comment on this clonotype: Its matching antigen is unknown.

Researchers isolated total RNA from whole blood without sorting T cells. The sample was blood. The chain has TRBV5-1 and TRBJ2-7. This receptor was taken from a human donor with ulcerative colitis or Crohn's disease, or a healthy co-twin of an affected twin (not recorded which). CDR3 sequence reads: CASSWDTSYEQCF. Complete variable domain (other parts from reference TRBV5-1 and TRBJ2-7): KAGVTQTPRYLIKTRGQQVTLSCSPISGHRSVSWYQQTPGQGLQFLFEYFSETQRNKGNFPGRFSGRQFSNSRSEMNVSTLELGDSALYLCASSWDTSYEQCFGPGTRLTVT.